This T cell receptor (beta chain) was found in a study of CD8+CD57+ T cells in acquired aplastic anemia. The overall study: Sorted CD4+ and CD8+ cells yielded roughly 3.5 ug of DNA on average.

With V trimmed by 0 bases and J by 7 bases, 7 bases remained unmatched. Germline V CDR1 and CDR2: SGHAT, FQNNGV. The CDR3 is 15 amino acids. Study-level points and caveats: CD8+ Simpson's diversity showed no significant patient-control difference.

The TCR beta profiling, which covered VDJ combination and CDR3 sequence, was carried out using genomic DNA as the template. TCRdb used MiXCR to reprocess the reads, holding one entry per CDR3 protein. This table has 150,000 to 200,000 distinct CDR3 sequences, roughly 50% appearing once. Sequenced patients had shown CD8+CD57+ cell expansion by flow cytometry. Patients had received no therapy at the time of blood sampling. Ten or more counts support this clonotype. Its specificity is not known. The chain employs TRBV11-2 and TRBJ2-7, with 9 bases matching TRBD2. The sequence was collected from a human donor with aplastic anemia. The sequencing input was sorted CD4+, CD8+, or CD8+CD57+ T cells (not recorded which) from PBMCs. CDR3 amino acids: CASSLEASGASEQYF. The CDR3 region has the DNA TGTGCCAGCAGCTTAGAAGCTAGCGGGGCGTCAGAGCAGTACTTC.